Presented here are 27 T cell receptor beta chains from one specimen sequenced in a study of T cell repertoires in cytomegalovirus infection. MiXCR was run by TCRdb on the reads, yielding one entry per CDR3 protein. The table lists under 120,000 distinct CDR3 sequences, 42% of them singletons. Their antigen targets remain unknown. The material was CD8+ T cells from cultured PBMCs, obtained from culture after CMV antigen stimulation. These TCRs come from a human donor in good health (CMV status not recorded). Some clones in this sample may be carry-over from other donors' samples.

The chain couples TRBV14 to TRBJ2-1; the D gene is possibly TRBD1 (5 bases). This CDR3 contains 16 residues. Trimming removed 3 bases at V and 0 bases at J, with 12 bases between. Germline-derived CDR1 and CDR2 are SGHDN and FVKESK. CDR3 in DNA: TGTGCCAGCAGCCAGGGTGGGGCAAGCTCCTACAATGAGCAGTTCTTC. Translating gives CASSQGGASSYNEQFF.

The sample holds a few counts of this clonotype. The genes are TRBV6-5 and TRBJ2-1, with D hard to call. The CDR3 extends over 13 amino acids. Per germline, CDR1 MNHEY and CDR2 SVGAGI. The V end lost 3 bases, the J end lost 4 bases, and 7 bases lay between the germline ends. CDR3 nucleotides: TGTGCCAGCAGTTATTCCCAATACAATGAGCAGTTCTTC. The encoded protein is CASSYSQYNEQFF.

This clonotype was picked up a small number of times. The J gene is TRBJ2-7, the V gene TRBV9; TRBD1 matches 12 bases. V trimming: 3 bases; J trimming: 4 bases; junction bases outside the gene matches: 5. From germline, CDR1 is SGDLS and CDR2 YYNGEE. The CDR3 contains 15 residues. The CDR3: CASSGGTGGGYEQYF. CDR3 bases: TGTGCCAGCAGCGGGGGGACAGGGGGCGGATACGAGCAGTACTTC.

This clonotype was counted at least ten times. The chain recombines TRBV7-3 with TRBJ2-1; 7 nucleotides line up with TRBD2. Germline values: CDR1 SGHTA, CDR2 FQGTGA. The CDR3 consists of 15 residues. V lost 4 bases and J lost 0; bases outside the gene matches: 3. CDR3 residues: CASSSLASSYNEQFF. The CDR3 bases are TGTGCCAGCAGCTCACTAGCGAGCTCCTACAATGAGCAGTTCTTC. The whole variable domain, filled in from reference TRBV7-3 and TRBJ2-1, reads GAGVSQTPSNKVTEKGKYVELRCDPISGHTALYWYRQSLGQGPEFLIYFQGTGAADDSGLPNDRFFAVRPEGSVSTLKIQRTERGDSAVYLCASSSLASSYNEQFFGPGTRLTVL.

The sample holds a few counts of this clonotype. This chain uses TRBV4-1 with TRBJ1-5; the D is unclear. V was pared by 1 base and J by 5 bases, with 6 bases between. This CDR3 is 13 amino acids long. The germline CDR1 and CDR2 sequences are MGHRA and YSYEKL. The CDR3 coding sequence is TGCGCCAGCAGCCAAGGGGTGGATCAGCCCCAGCATTTT. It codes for CASSQGVDQPQHF.

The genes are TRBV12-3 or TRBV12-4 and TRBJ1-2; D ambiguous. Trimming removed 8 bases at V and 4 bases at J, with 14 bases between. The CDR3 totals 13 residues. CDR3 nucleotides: TGTGCCAGCGGCACCACAATAGCCTATGGCTACACCTTC. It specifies CASGTTIAYGYTF.

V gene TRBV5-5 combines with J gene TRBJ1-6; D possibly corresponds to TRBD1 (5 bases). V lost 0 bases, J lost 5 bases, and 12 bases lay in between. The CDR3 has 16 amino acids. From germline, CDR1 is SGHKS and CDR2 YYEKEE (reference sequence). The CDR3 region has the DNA TGTGCCAGCAGCTTGGTAGGGGACCGGAATAATTCACCCCTCCACTTT. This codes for CASSLVGDRNNSPLHF.

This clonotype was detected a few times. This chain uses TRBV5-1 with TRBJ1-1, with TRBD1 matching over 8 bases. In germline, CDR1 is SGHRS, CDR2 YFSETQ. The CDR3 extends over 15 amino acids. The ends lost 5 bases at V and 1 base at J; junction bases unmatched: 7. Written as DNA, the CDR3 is TGCGCCAGCAGATCAGGACAGGGAAGGAACACTGAAGCTTTCTTT. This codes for CASRSGQGRNTEAFF. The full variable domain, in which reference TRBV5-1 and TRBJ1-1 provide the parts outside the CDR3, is KAGVTQTPRYLIKTRGQQVTLSCSPISGHRSVSWYQQTPGQGLQFLFEYFSETQRNKGNFPGRFSGRQFSNSRSEMNVSTLELGDSALYLCASRSGQGRNTEAFFGQGTRLTVV.

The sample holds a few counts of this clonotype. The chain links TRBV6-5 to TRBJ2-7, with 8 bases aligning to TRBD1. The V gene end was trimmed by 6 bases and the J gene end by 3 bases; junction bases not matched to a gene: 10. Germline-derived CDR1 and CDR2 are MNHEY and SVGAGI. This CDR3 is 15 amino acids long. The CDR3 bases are TGTGCCAGCAGCCTCTATCGGACAGGGAACTACGAGCAGTACTTC. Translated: CASSLYRTGNYEQYF.

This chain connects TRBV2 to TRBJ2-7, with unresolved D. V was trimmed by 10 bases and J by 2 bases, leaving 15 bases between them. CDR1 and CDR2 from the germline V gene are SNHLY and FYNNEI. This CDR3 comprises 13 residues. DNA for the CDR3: TGTGCCACACCGGGCCCTTACCCCTACGAGCAGTACTTC. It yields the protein CATPGPYPYEQYF.

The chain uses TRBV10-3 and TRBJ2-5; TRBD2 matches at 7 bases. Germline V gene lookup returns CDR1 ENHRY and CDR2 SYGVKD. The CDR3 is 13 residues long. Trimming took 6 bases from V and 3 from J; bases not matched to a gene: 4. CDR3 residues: CAIRPGGEETQYF. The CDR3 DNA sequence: TGTGCCATCAGGCCGGGGGGAGAAGAGACCCAGTACTTC.

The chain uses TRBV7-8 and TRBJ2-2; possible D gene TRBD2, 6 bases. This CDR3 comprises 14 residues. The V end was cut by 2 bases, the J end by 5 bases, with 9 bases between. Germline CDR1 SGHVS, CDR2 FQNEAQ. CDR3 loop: CASSLSRDTGELFF. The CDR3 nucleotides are TGTGCCAGCAGCTTATCGCGGGATACCGGGGAGCTGTTTTTT.

CDR3 loop: CASSVTQVEAFF. The DNA for the CDR3 is TGTGCCAGCAGCGTAACCCAGGTTGAAGCTTTCTTT. The genes are TRBV9 and TRBJ1-1; D uncertain. Looked up from germline, CDR1 is SGDLS and CDR2 is YYNGEE. The ends were cut back, 1 base at V and 7 bases at J, with 8 bases in the middle. The CDR3 totals 12 residues.

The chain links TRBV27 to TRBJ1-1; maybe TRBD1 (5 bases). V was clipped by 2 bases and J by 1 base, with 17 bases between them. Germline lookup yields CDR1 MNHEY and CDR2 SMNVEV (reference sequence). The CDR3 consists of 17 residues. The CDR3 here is CASSLQGRVTTNTEAFF. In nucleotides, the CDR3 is TGTGCCAGCAGTTTACAGGGCCGGGTCACCACGAACACTGAAGCTTTCTTT.

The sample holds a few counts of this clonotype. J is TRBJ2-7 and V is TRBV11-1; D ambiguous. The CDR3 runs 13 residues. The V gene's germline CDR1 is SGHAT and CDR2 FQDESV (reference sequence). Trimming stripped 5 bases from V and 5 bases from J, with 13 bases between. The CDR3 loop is CASSLTAGNEQYF. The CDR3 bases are TGTGCCAGCAGCCTGACGGCTGGGAACGAGCAGTACTTC.

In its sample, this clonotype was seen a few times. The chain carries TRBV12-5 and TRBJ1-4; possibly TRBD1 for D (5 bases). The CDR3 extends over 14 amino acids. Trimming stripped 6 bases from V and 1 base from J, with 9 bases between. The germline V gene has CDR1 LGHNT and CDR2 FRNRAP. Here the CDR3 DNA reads TGTGCTAGTGGCAAGGGGCTAACTAATGAAAAACTGTTTTTT. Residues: CASGKGLTNEKLFF.

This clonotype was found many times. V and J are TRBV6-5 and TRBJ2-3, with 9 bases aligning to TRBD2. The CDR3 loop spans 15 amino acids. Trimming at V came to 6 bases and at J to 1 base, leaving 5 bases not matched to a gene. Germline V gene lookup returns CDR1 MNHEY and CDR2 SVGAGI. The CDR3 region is CASSSLAGGTDTQYF. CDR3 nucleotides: TGTGCCAGCAGCTCCTTAGCGGGGGGCACAGATACGCAGTATTTT.

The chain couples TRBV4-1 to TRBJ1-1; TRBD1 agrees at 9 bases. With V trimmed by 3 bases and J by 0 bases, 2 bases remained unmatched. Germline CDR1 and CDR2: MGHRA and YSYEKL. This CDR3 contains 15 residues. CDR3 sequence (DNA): TGCGCCAGCAGCCACGGACAGGGGCTGAACACTGAAGCTTTCTTT. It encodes CASSHGQGLNTEAFF.

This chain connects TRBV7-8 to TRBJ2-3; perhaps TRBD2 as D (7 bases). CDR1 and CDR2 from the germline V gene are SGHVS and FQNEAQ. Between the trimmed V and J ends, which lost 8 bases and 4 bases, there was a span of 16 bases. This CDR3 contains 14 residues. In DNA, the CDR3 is TGTGCCAGCGGAGAGGGGGGGATGGCAGATACGCAGTATTTT. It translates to CASGEGGMADTQYF.

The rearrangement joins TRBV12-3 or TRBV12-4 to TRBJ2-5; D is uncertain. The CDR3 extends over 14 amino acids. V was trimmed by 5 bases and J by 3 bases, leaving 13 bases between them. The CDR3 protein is CASSPPGVEETQYF. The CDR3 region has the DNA TGTGCCAGCAGTCCCCCCGGAGTTGAAGAGACCCAGTACTTC.

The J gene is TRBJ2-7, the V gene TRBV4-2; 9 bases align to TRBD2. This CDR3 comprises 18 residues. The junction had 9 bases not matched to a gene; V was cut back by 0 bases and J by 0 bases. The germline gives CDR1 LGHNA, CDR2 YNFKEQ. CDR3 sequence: CASSQEDSGGLSSYEQYF. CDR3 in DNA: TGTGCCAGCAGCCAAGAGGATAGCGGGGGCCTGAGCTCCTACGAGCAGTACTTC.

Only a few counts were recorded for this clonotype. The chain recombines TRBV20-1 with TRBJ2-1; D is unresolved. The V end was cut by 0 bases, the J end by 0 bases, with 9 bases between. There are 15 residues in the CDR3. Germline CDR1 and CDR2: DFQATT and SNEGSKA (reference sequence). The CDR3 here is CSARDSKASYNEQFF. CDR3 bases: TGCAGTGCTAGAGATTCCAAGGCCTCCTACAATGAGCAGTTCTTC.

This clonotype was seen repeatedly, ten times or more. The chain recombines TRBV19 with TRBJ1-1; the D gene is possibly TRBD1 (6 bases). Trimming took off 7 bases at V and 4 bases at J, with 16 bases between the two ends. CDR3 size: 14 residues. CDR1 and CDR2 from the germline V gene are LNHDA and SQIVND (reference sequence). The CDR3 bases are TGTGCCAGTACCGCTCGGGGGGCTGGCACTGAAGCTTTCTTT. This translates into CASTARGAGTEAFF.

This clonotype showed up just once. The CDR3 loop reads CASTPPGRADTQYF. The CDR3 nucleotides are TGTGCCAGCACCCCCCCGGGTCGGGCAGATACGCAGTATTTT. This chain links TRBV12-3 or TRBV12-4 with TRBJ2-3; no clear D. Trimming pared 7 bases from V and 4 bases from J, leaving 15 bases between. The CDR3 totals 14 residues.

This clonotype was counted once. CDR3 region: CASSLQQNTGELFF. The CDR3 bases are TGTGCCAGCAGCTTGCAACAGAACACCGGGGAGCTGTTTTTT. This chain uses TRBV5-5 with TRBJ2-2; D call uncertain. The CDR3 is 14 amino acids. V shed 1 base and J shed 1 base, with 5 bases lying between them. Germline V gives CDR1 SGHKS, CDR2 YYEKEE (reference sequence).

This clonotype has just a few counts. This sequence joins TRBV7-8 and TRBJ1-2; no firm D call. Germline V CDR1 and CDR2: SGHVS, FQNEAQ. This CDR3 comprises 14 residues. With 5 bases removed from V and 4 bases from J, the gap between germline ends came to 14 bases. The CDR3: CASSPTLESYGYTF. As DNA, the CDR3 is TGTGCCAGCAGCCCTACGCTGGAATCCTATGGCTACACCTTC.

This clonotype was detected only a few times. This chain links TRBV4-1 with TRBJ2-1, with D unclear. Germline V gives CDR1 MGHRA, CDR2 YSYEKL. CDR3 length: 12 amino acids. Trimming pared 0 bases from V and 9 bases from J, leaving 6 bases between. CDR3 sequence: CASSQEGSEQFF. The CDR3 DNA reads TGCGCCAGCAGCCAAGAAGGGTCTGAGCAGTTCTTC.